This TCR beta chain is drawn from a study of regulatory T cells in long-lasting Graves disease. V was shortened by 4 bases and J by 7 bases, with 14 bases between the two germline ends. The germline V gene encodes CDR1 SGHDT and CDR2 YYEEEE. This CDR3 region has 14 residues. The sample holds a few counts of this clonotype. Time point defined: persistent/refractory GD, antithyroid drugs over 5 years with positive TRAb. Scientists built the TCR library using RNA that was extracted from PBMCs. Arm-PCR of CDR3 regions and iRepertoire HTBI primers were used to build TCR beta libraries. TCRdb re-analysed the multiplex PCR reads in MiXCR, keeping a single row per CDR3 protein. The table lists roughly 500,000 distinct CDR3 sequences, 22% of them singletons, with less than 15% in the top ten.

The sequence was obtained from a female donor with Graves disease. The specimen was peripheral blood mononuclear cells (PBMCs), collected when the disease was refractory, from a patient treated with antithyroid drugs. The rearrangement links TRBV5-6 to TRBJ1-4; the D is unclear. CDR3 residues: CASSLDGGFEKLFF. CDR3 coding DNA: TGTGCCAGCAGCCTGGACGGCGGCTTTGAAAAACTGTTTTTT.